This record looks at one T cell receptor beta chain sequence and its context. This clonotype was detected ten times or more. What antigen it recognizes has not been identified. No qualities accompany the bases; no much larger clone lies one base away. This sample was included in a study of neurological immune-mediated disorders (dated by TCRdb to the late 2010s). For context, the study as a whole: Among the approximately 34 multiple sclerosis patients, relapsing-remitting MS accounted for around 30 and secondary progressive MS accounted for 3. Using UMI-based sequencing, the study compared peripheral blood TCR-beta repertoires from patients with HTLV-I-associated myelopathy (HAM/TSP), patients with multiple sclerosis, and healthy controls. The 85 to 110 TCR-beta libraries included longitudinal samples, technical triplicates and paired sorted CD4+ and CD8+ T-cell subsets alongside PBMC samples. Of the 60 to 70 subjects in the cohort, about 14 were HAM/TSP patients, about 35 were multiple sclerosis patients, and some 20 were healthy controls.

To synthesize cDNA, template-switch 5'RACE was performed with a primer carrying a 10-nucleotide random unique molecular identifier so that each TCR transcript was tagged. Every sequencing run yielded over 170 million TCR-beta sequences covering 15-18 subjects. Total RNA was extracted with the RNeasy kit. The KAPA Real-time Library Amplification kit was used to amplify TCR-beta VDJ regions with primers for the TCR constant region and the 5'RACE anchor. A first PCR added sample indexes and Illumina adaptors, after which a second PCR increased the library yield. After Ampure bead purification, the TCR product of roughly 650 bp was size-selected on a 2% E-gel SizeSelection system. Before pooling, library quality was assessed on a Bioanalyzer, concentration was determined with Qubit, and library quantification was performed with the Kapa Library Quantification kit. An Illumina HiSeq 2500 was used to sequence the libraries paired-end at 2 x 150 bp. To increase sequence diversity, roughly 24-32% phiX was spiked into each library pool. Concerning the study's data processing: Quality-filtered reads were processed with the UMI-based MiGEC pipeline, and over 90% of raw TCR sequences were removed by the MiGEC pipeline during error correction. VDJ genes were aligned to IMGT germline references, and each clonotype was defined by a unique CDR3 amino acid sequence together with V-J genes. Clonal expansion, Shannon diversity and CDR3 relatedness (CalcPairwiseDistances, ClusterSamples) were evaluated with VDJtools, and phylogenetic trees were built with CLCbio workbench. A clone was classed as expanded if it had 8 or more unique UMIs, a cutoff based on coefficient-of-variation modelling across technical triplicates. In-frame beta chains were kept once TCRdb had trimmed the public reads at Q25 with fastp and called clones with MiXCR. Rows are combined by CDR3 protein, so each entry shows the most common genes and DNA. V and J calls and clone size were set by TCRdb, not the authors. The sample table shows about 120,000 distinct CDR3 sequences, and about 3.4% are seen once. 1.3% of the sample is in the top ten clones.

For the unsorted PBMC libraries, 2 million PBMCs were stored in RNAlater at -80 degrees C until RNA extraction and were used to generate the libraries. The multiple sclerosis patients were enrolled in a US clinical protocol that evaluated disease progression with magnetic resonance imaging. Peripheral blood was subjected to Ficoll-Hypaque density gradient centrifugation to isolate PBMCs, which were then cryopreserved in liquid nitrogen. What the work shows at the level of the full study, not this receptor alone: Across subjects, expanded clones never shared an identical CDR3 amino acid sequence, which suggests that the TCR-beta repertoires in every group were private. No clinical or MRI features were associated with the MS cluster, and the authors said that larger cohorts are needed. In phylogenetic analysis, the repertoires of 18 of 34 MS patients grouped into a cluster of related CDR3 sequences, which suggests a possible signature at the repertoire level. TCR clonal expansion was highest in HAM/TSP patients and lowest in MS patients, with MS patients falling below even healthy controls.

The TCR comes from a woman in her 30s with multiple sclerosis. The material sequenced was PBMCs.

The nucleotide sequence reads as follows: TGTGCCAGCAGCCAAGATCGGCGGCAGGGAGGAACAGATACGCAGTATTTT. Translated, it reads CASSQDRRQGGTDTQYF. The receptor chain draws on TRBV3-1 and TRBJ2-3; the best D guess is TRBD2, with 6 bases matching. CDR1 and CDR2 are drawn from the germline V gene (reference sequence): LGHDT, YNNKEL. CDR3 length: 17 amino acids, cysteine to phenylalanine. Just CDR3 DNA is preserved here, 51 bases in frame from base 1. V is shortened by 0 bases, J by 3 bases, and the region joining them spans 16 bases.